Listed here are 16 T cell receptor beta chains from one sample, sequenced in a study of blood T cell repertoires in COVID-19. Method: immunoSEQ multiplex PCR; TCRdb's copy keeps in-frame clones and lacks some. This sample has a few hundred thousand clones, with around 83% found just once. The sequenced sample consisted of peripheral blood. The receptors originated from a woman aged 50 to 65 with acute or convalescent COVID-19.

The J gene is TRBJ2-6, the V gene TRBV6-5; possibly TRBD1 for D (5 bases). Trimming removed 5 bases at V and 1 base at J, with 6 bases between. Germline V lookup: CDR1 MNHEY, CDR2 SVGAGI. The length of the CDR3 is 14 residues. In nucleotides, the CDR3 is TGTGCCAGCAGTCCAGGGTCTGGGGCCAACGTCCTGACTTTC. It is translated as CASSPGSGANVLTF.

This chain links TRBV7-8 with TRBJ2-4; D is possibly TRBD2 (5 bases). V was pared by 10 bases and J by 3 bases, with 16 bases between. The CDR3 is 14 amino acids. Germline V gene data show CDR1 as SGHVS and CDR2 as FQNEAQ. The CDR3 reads CATQAGDGKNIQYF. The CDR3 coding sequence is TGTGCCACCCAGGCCGGGGATGGCAAAAACATTCAGTACTTC.

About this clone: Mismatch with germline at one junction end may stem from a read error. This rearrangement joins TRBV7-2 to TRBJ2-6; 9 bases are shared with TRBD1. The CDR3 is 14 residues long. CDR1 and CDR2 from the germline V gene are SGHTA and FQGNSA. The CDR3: CASSTRTGDNVLTF. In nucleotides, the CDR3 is TGTGCCAGCAGCACCCGGACAGGGGACAACGTCCTGACTTTC.

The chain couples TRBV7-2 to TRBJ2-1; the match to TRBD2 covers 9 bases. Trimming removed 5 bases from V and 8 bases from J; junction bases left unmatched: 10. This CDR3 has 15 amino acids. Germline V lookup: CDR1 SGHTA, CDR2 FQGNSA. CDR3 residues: CASSGGLALGYEQFF. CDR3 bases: TGTGCCAGCAGCGGGGGACTAGCACTAGGGTATGAGCAGTTCTTC.

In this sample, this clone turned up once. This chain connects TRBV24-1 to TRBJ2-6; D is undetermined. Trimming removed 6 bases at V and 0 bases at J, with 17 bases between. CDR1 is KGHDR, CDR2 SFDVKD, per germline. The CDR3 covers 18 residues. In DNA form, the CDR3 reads TGTGCCACCAGTTCTCACTCGGAGAGAGGCTCTGGGGCCAACGTCCTGACTTTC. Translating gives CATSSHSERGSGANVLTF.

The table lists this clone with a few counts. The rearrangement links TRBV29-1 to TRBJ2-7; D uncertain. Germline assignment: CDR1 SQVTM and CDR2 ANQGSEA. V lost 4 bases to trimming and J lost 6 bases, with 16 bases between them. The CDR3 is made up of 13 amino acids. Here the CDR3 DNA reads TGCAGCGTTGTGGAACAGCTTGGTTCCGAGCAGTACTTC. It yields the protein CSVVEQLGSEQYF.

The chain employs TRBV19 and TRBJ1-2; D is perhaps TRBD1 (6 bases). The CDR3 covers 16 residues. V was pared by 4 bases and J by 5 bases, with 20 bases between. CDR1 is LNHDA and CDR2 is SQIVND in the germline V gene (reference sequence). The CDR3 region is CASSSNINRVDYGYTF. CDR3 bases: TGTGCCAGTAGTAGTAACATCAACAGGGTTGATTATGGCTACACCTTC.

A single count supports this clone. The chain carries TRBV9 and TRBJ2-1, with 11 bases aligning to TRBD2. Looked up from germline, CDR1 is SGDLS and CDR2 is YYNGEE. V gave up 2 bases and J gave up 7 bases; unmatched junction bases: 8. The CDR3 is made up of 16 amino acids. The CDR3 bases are TGTGCCAGCAGCGTGGATAGCGGGAGGGCGTGGAATGAGCAGTTCTTC. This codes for CASSVDSGRAWNEQFF.

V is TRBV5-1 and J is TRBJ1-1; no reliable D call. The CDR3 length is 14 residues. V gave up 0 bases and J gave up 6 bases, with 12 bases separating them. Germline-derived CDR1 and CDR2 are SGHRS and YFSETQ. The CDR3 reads CASSLAGLGAEAFF. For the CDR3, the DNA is TGCGCCAGCAGCTTGGCTGGACTCGGGGCTGAAGCTTTCTTT.

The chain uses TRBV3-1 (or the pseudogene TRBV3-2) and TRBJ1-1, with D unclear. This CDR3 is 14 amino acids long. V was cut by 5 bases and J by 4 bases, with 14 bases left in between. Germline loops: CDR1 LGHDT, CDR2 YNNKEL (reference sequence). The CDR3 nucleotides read TGTGCCAGCAGCTCTAAAGTGGGCACCACTGAAGCTTTCTTT. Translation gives CASSSKVGTTEAFF.

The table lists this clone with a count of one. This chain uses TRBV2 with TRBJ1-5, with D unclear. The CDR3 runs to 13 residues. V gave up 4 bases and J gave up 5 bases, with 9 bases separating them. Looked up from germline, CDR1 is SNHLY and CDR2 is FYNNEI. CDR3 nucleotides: TGTGCCAGCAGTGGAGACGGAGATCAGCCCCAGCATTTT. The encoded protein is CASSGDGDQPQHF.

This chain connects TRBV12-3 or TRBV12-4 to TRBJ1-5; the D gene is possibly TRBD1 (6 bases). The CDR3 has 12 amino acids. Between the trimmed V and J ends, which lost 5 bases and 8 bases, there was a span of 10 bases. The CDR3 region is CASSRGSEPQHF. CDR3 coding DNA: TGTGCCAGCAGTAGGGGGTCTGAGCCCCAGCATTTT.

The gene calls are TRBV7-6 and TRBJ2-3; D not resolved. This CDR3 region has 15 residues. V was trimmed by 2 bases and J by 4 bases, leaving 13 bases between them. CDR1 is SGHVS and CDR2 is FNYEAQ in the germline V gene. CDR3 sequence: CASSLSEASADTQYF. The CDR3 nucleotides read TGTGCCAGCAGCTTAAGTGAGGCCAGTGCAGATACGCAGTATTTT.

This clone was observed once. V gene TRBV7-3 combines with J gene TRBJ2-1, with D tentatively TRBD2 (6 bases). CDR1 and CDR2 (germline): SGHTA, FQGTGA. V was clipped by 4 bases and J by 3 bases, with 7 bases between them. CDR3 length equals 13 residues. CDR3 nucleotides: TGTGCCAGCAGCTCGGGACTCTACAATGAGCAGTTCTTC. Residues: CASSSGLYNEQFF.

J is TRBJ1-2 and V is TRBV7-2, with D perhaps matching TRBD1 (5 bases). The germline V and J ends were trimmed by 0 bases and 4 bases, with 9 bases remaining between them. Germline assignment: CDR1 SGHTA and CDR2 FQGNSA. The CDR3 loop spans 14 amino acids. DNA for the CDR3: TGTGCCAGCAGCTTAGCATCAGGGCCCTATGGCTACACCTTC. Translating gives CASSLASGPYGYTF.

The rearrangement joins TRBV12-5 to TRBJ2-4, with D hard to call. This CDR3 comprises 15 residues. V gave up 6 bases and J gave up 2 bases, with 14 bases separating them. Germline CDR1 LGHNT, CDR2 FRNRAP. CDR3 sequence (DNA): TGTGCTAGTGGGACCCAGGATGTTACCAAAAACATTCAGTACTTC. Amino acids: CASGTQDVTKNIQYF.